One sample yielded the 3 T cell receptor beta chains listed below, sequenced in a study of CD8+CD57+ T cells in acquired aplastic anemia. Genomic DNA provided the template from which TCR beta VDJ and CDR3 profiles were obtained. MiXCR was run by TCRdb on the reads, yielding one entry per CDR3 protein. The sample lists tens of thousands of distinct CDR3 sequences, more than 75% occurring once. Material for sequencing was sorted CD4+, CD8+, or CD8+CD57+ T cells (not recorded which) from PBMCs. These receptors all come from a human donor in good health, serving as a control.

The chain is built from TRBV24-1 and TRBJ2-5; D is perhaps TRBD2 (6 bases). The CDR3 is 14 amino acids. CDR1 is KGHDR and CDR2 is SFDVKD in the germline V gene. With 3 bases removed from V and 4 bases from J, the gap between germline ends came to 11 bases. The CDR3, as DNA: TGTGCCACCAGTGATCCCGGGGGAGGAGAGACCCAGTACTTC. Translated, it gives CATSDPGGGETQYF.

V usage is TRBV15 and J usage is TRBJ2-5, with a weak D call TRBD1 (6 bases). CDR3 length: 15 residues. Germline V gives CDR1 LNHNV, CDR2 YYDKDF (reference sequence). Trimming took off 1 base at V and 1 base at J, with 10 bases between the two ends. The CDR3 protein is CATSRVGDIQETQYF. Here the CDR3 DNA reads TGTGCCACCAGCAGAGTAGGGGACATCCAAGAGACCCAGTACTTC.

The chain links TRBV12-3 or TRBV12-4 to TRBJ1-1; 10 bases align to TRBD1. The CDR3 has 14 amino acids. V was pared by 2 bases and J by 5 bases, with 2 bases of the junction left unmatched. CDR3 residues: CASSLWDRGTEAFF. Written as DNA, the CDR3 is TGTGCCAGCAGTTTATGGGACAGGGGTACTGAAGCTTTCTTT.